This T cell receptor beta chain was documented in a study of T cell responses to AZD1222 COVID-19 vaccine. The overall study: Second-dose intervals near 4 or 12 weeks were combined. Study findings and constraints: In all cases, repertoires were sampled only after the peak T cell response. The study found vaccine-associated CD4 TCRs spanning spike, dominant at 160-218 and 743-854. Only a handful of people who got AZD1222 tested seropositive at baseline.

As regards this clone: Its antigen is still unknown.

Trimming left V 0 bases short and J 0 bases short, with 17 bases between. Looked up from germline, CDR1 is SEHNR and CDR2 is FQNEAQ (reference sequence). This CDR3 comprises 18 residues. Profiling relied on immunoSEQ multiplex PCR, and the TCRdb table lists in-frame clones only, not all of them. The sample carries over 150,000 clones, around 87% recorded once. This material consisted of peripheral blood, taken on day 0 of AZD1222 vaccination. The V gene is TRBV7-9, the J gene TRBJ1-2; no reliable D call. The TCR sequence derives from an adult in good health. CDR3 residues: CASSLAMVHRKANYGYTF. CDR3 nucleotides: TGTGCCAGCAGCTTAGCCATGGTTCACAGAAAAGCTAACTATGGCTACACCTTC. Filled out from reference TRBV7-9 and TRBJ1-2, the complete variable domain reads DTGVSQNPRHKITKRGQNVTFRCDPISEHNRLYWYRQTLGQGPEFLTYFQNEAQLEKSRLLSDRFSAERPKGSFSTLEIQRTEQGDSAMYLCASSLAMVHRKANYGYTFGSGTRLTVV.